The table lists the clone carrying this TCR beta chain with a few counts. Its antigen is currently unknown. This sample was included in a study of response to subunit inactivated influenza vaccine. Study-level results: Few additional T cells are recruited per seasonal influenza vaccination, authors suggested.

The CDR3 runs to 17 residues. V gave up 0 bases and J gave up 0 bases, with 12 bases separating them. TCRdb reanalysed the RT-PCR reads using MiXCR and keeps one entry per CDR3 protein. The profile shows roughly 790,000 distinct CDR3 sequences, 21% of them singletons. The gene calls are TRBV12-3 or TRBV12-4 and TRBJ1-5; no reliable D call. The source of this sequence is a man in his fifties or sixties who received an inactivated influenza vaccine. This specimen consisted of PBMCs from blood, obtained more than 4 days after vaccination. The DNA for the CDR3 is TGTGCCAGCAGTTTAGCCACCTCGCAGGCTAGCAATCAGCCCCAGCATTTT. This gives the protein CASSLATSQASNQPQHF.